Listed below are T cell receptor beta chains from one sample, sequenced in a study of T cell responses to AZD1222 COVID-19 vaccine. Assay: immunoSEQ multiplex PCR; the TCRdb copy retains only in-frame clones and omits some. This sample has approximately 140,000 clones, with around 90% found just once. Sequenced material: peripheral blood, taken 28 days after the second AZD1222 dose. These receptors originate from an adult who received the AZD1222 COVID-19 vaccine. Both conserved end residues are part of each CDR3. D genes are given only for firm matches. Clone size is shown for a subset of rows, as once, few, many or a class of expanded clone.

clone_size j_call d_call v_call cdr3_aa cdr3_nt
. TRBJ2-7 TRBD2 TRBV19 CASSIATSRGTSGSEQYF TGTGCCAGTAGTATAGCCACGAGCAGAGGGACTAGCGGGAGCGAGCAGTACTTC
. TRBJ1-5 TRBD1 TRBV7-2 CASSLGQGREPQHF TGTGCCAGCAGCTTGGGACAGGGCAGGGAGCCCCAGCATTTT
. TRBJ2-6 . TRBV13 CASSSFPVSGANVLTF TGTGCCAGCAGCTCCTTCCCGGTATCTGGGGCCAACGTCCTGACTTTC
. TRBJ2-7 . TRBV9 CASSRGQTAYEQYF TGTGCCAGCAGCCGCGGACAGACGGCCTACGAGCAGTACTTC
. TRBJ1-2 . TRBV30 CAWSVRGGRNYGYTF TGTGCCTGGAGTGTTCGGGGGGGTCGGAACTATGGCTACACCTTC
. TRBJ1-1 . TRBV5-1 CASSLARGVTNTEAFF TGCGCCAGCAGCTTGGCGAGGGGAGTGACGAACACTGAAGCTTTCTTT
. TRBJ2-1 TRBD1 TRBV27 CASSSPRGHEQFF TGTGCCAGCAGTTCGCCCAGGGGGCATGAGCAGTTCTTC
. TRBJ2-7 . TRBV4-1 CASSQTDSTYEQYF TGCGCCAGCAGCCAAACGGACAGTACCTACGAGCAGTACTTC
. TRBJ1-1 . TRBV30 CAWITVLMNTEAFF TGTGCCTGGATCACGGTGCTCATGAACACTGAAGCTTTCTTT
once TRBJ2-1 . TRBV7-8 CASSPTRDNEQFF TGTGCCAGCAGCCCGACGCGGGACAATGAGCAGTTCTTC
. TRBJ2-3 TRBD2 TRBV27 CASSILAGGSTDTQYF TGTGCCAGCAGTATTCTAGCGGGAGGTAGTACAGATACGCAGTATTTT
. TRBJ2-3 . TRBV27 CASSLGGAVAQYF TGTGCCAGCAGTTTAGGGGGCGCGGTGGCGCAGTATTTT
. TRBJ2-5 . TRBV5-1 CASSFGAGEGETQYF TGCGCCAGCAGCTTCGGGGCAGGAGAAGGGGAGACCCAGTACTTC
. TRBJ1-1 . TRBV29-1 CSVEGLPGGKVEAFF TGCAGCGTCGAGGGACTGCCGGGGGGAAAGGTTGAAGCTTTCTTT
. TRBJ1-2 TRBD1 TRBV19 CASQRDRDSYTF TGTGCCAGCCAAAGGGACAGGGATAGCTACACCTTC
. TRBJ1-2 . TRBV27 CASSSDRNYGYTF TGTGCCAGCAGTTCAGACAGGAACTATGGCTACACCTTC
. TRBJ2-7 . TRBV4-2 CASSQVDSTYEQYF TGTGCCAGCAGCCAAGTTGACTCCACCTACGAGCAGTACTTC
. TRBJ1-1 . TRBV5-1 CASPSAGGLHTEAFF TGCGCCAGCCCATCTGCAGGTGGGTTACACACTGAAGCTTTCTTT
. TRBJ2-3 TRBD2 TRBV30 CAWSGLAGGVGTDTQYF TGTGCCTGGAGTGGACTAGCGGGAGGAGTCGGCACAGATACGCAGTATTTT
. TRBJ1-1 TRBD1 TRBV19 CASSMVIPQTGRMNTEAFF TGTGCCAGTAGTATGGTTATTCCCCAGACAGGGCGCATGAACACTGAAGCTTTCTTT
once TRBJ1-2 . TRBV3-1/TRBV3-2 CASSHAAGSNSYGYTF TGTGCCAGCAGTCACGCGGCAGGGTCTAATTCCTATGGCTACACCTTC
. TRBJ2-1 . TRBV27 CASSSQGGHEQFF TGTGCCAGCAGTTCCCAGGGTGGGCATGAGCAGTTCTTC
. TRBJ1-6 . TRBV10-2 CASSEYLRSPLHF TGCGCCAGCAGTGAGTACCTCCGGTCACCCCTCCACTTT
. TRBJ2-7 . TRBV7-9 CASSLVPGKTDEQYF TGTGCCAGCAGCTTAGTACCGGGGAAGACAGACGAGCAGTACTTC
. TRBJ1-2 . TRBV1 CTSSQEAVYGYTF TGCACCAGCAGCCAAGAGGCCGTCTATGGCTACACCTTC
. TRBJ1-1 . TRBV21-1 CASSKDGTGPNTEAFF TGTGCCAGCAGCAAAGACGGGACAGGGCCGAACACTGAAGCTTTCTTT
. TRBJ2-7 TRBD1 TRBV18 CASSPGQILYEQYF TGTGCCAGCTCACCGGGACAGATCCTCTACGAGCAGTACTTC
. TRBJ2-4 TRBD1 TRBV5-1 CASSSDRGDDIQYF TGCGCCAGCAGCTCTGACAGGGGGGATGACATTCAGTACTTC
. TRBJ1-2 . TRBV19 CASSPTGLGSNGGGYTF TGTGCCAGTAGTCCGACAGGCCTCGGGTCTAATGGCGGTGGCTACACCTTC
few TRBJ1-1 . TRBV3-1/TRBV3-2 CASSQSARGTEAFF TGTGCCAGCAGCCAAAGCGCAAGAGGCACTGAAGCTTTCTTT
. TRBJ2-2 TRBD2 TRBV6-1 CASSTGLANTGELFF TGTGCCAGCAGTACGGGACTAGCGAACACCGGGGAGCTGTTTTTT
. TRBJ1-4 TRBD1 TRBV2 CASMTSTGGSEKLFF TGTGCCAGCATGACCTCGACAGGGGGAAGCGAAAAACTGTTTTTT